The entry that follows covers one TCR beta chain sequence. Its antigen is unknown. The data were taken from a study of CD8 T cells in ankylosing spondylitis. Trimming shortened V by 4 bases and J by 5 bases, and 13 bases separated the two germline ends. From germline, CDR1 is MNHEY and CDR2 SVGAGI. The length of the CDR3 is 14 residues. Study-wide results and limits: Clones linked to disease were reported to show significant enrichment in matched ankylosing spondylitis synovial fluid.

TCR beta libraries were made by quantitative 5'-RACE with molecular barcodes. MiXCR, applied by TCRdb to the 5' RACE reads, yields one record per CDR3 protein. The sample holds some 250,000 distinct CDR3 sequences, 20% to 30% seen once. Sequenced: blood, either unsorted or a sorted T cell fraction (not recorded which). The J gene is TRBJ2-3, the V gene TRBV6-5, with D tentatively TRBD2 (6 bases). The receptor's source is a male donor with ankylosing spondylitis or in good health (not recorded which). The CDR3 sequence is CASSSGDLEDTQYF. CDR3 coding DNA: TGTGCCAGCAGTTCGGGGGACCTCGAAGATACGCAGTATTTT.